A selection of T cell receptor beta chains follows, all from one sample in a study of blood T cell repertoires in COVID-19. Measured with immunoSEQ multiplex PCR; TCRdb has only the in-frame clones, and not every one. The data show 150,000 to 180,000 clones, approximately 83% seen once. The sample consisted of peripheral blood. Receptors originate from a woman aged 55-69 years with acute or convalescent COVID-19. CDR3s include the opening cysteine and the closing phenylalanine or tryptophan. A D gene is named only where the DNA matches it firmly. A clone size is listed for some rows: how often the clone was seen (once, few, many), or a class if it is expanded.

TRBD1 TRBJ1-1 17 NA TRBV2 TGTGCCAGGGCCCTTGCCGGGACAGGGGGCGGAGGTGCTGAAGCTTTCTTT CARALAGTGGGGAEAFF
TRBD2 TRBJ2-2 15 NA TRBV5-4 TGTGCCAGCAGCTTAGGCGGGGGGGGCGCCGGGGAGCTGTTTTTT CASSLGGGGAGELFF
NA TRBJ1-1 15 NA TRBV11-2 TGTGCCAGCAGCTTGGTCGGACAGACGAACACTGAAGCTTTCTTT CASSLVGQTNTEAFF
NA TRBJ1-5 15 NA TRBV2 TGTGCCACCGCTCCTCCGGGACACCTAAATCAGCCCCAGCATTTT CATAPPGHLNQPQHF
NA TRBJ2-7 17 NA TRBV4-1 TGCGCCAGCAGCCAAGTCGTCCAGGGAAACAATCTCTACGAGCAGTACTTC CASSQVVQGNNLYEQYF
NA TRBJ2-3 11 NA TRBV9 TGTGCCAGCAGCGATCTGGATACGCAGTATTTT CASSDLDTQYF
NA TRBJ1-1 14 NA TRBV20-1 TGCAGTGCTAGTACCGGCAGGGTCAGTACTGAAGCTTTCTTT CSASTGRVSTEAFF
TRBD1 TRBJ1-2 14 NA TRBV7-2 TGTGCCAGCAGCGACTATACAGGGGTGAAAGGCTACACCTTC CASSDYTGVKGYTF
TRBD2 TRBJ2-7 16 NA TRBV4-1 TGCGCCAGCAGCCCGTGGAGGGCGGGGGGGACCTACGAGCAGTACTTC CASSPWRAGGTYEQYF
NA TRBJ1-2 14 NA TRBV5-4 TGTGCCAGCAGCCGAGGGTACGGGAGAGATGGCTACACCTTC CASSRGYGRDGYTF
TRBD2 TRBJ2-7 17 few TRBV7-2 TGTGCCAGCAGCTTAGCTGGTGGGCGGGGAGGGTCCGGCGAGCAGTACTTC CASSLAGGRGGSGEQYF
TRBD1 TRBJ1-5 16 once TRBV2 TGTGCCAGTCAATCGTACAGGGGAGGAGGCAATCAGCCCCAGCATTTT CASQSYRGGGNQPQHF
NA TRBJ1-3 18 NA TRBV3-1/TRBV3-2 TGTGCCAGCAGCCAAGAGGGGCGGGGACGAGGTGTTGGAAACACCATATATTTT CASSQEGRGRGVGNTIYF
NA TRBJ1-6 16 NA TRBV7-8 TGTGCCAGCAGCTCGACTCCGAGCTCCTATAATTCACCCCTCCACTTT CASSSTPSSYNSPLHF
NA TRBJ1-4 15 NA TRBV7-2 TGTGCCAGCAGCTTAGCTATACAGGCTAATGAAAAACTGTTTTTT CASSLAIQANEKLFF
TRBD1 TRBJ2-4 17 NA TRBV7-2 TGTGCCAGCAGCTTAGAGGTCAGGGGGTCGGCCAAAAACATTCAGTACTTC CASSLEVRGSAKNIQYF
NA TRBJ1-2 14 NA TRBV28 TGTGCCAGCAGCCTATCCCCAGGGCTGGGTGGCTACACCTTC CASSLSPGLGGYTF
NA TRBJ1-5 13 NA TRBV10-3 TGTGCCATCAGTGAGTCTACAGCTCAGCCCCAGCATTTT CAISESTAQPQHF
TRBD1 TRBJ2-7 15 few TRBV3-1/TRBV3-2 TGTGCCAGCAGCCAAGAATGGGACAGTGGATACGAGCAGTACTTC CASSQEWDSGYEQYF
NA TRBJ1-3 13 NA TRBV5-4 TGTGCCAGCAGGACAGTCTCTGGAAACACCATATATTTT CASRTVSGNTIYF
NA TRBJ1-1 13 few TRBV10-1 TGCGCCAGCCAAAATACCCCGGGGACTGAAGCTTTCTTT CASQNTPGTEAFF
NA TRBJ2-5 13 NA TRBV28 TGTGCCAGCAGTCCCCGAAGCCTCGAGACCCAGTACTTC CASSPRSLETQYF
NA TRBJ1-6 14 NA TRBV28 TGTGCCAGCAGTTTTTCAGAGGGGGGGACACCCCTCCACTTT CASSFSEGGTPLHF
NA TRBJ1-6 14 NA TRBV5-4 TGTGCCAGCAGCCAGGGATTAGATAATTCACCCCTCCACTTT CASSQGLDNSPLHF
NA TRBJ1-5 15 NA TRBV6-5 TGTGCCAGCAGTTACTCGTGGCAGGGTGATCAGCCCCAGCATTTT CASSYSWQGDQPQHF
NA TRBJ1-4 16 once TRBV7-9 TGTGCCAGCAGCTTAGCGTTGGGGAGCGCAATCGAAAAACTGTTTTTT CASSLALGSAIEKLFF
NA TRBJ1-2 12 NA TRBV9 TGTGCCAGCAGCGTAGAGGGGATTGGCTACACCTTC CASSVEGIGYTF
NA TRBJ2-6 14 NA TRBV6-5 TGTGCCAGCGAAGAGAGAGTCGGGGCCAACGTCCTGACTTTC CASEERVGANVLTF
TRBD1 TRBJ2-1 12 NA TRBV2 TGTGCCAGCAGCCAACAGGGGAATGAGCAGTTCTTC CASSQQGNEQFF
TRBD2 TRBJ2-5 17 NA TRBV19 TGTGCCAGTAGTAGCACTCCGGGACTAGGGTACCAAGAGACCCAGTACTTC CASSSTPGLGYQETQYF
NA TRBJ1-5 15 NA TRBV7-2 TGTGCCAGCAGCTTAGTGGGCAGGAACTATCAGCCCCAGCATTTT CASSLVGRNYQPQHF
TRBD1 TRBJ1-2 14 NA TRBV11-2 TGTGCCAGCAGCCTCGGACAGGGTAGGGGTGGCTACACCTTC CASSLGQGRGGYTF
TRBD2 TRBJ2-3 14 few TRBV5-5 TGTGCCAGCAGCACCAAGGGAGGGCCAGATACGCAGTATTTT CASSTKGGPDTQYF
TRBD2 TRBJ2-5 16 NA TRBV2 TGTGCCAGCAGTGTTGGACTAGCGGGGGGAGGGGAGACCCAGTACTTC CASSVGLAGGGETQYF
NA TRBJ2-5 13 NA TRBV29-1 TGCAGCGTTGGGTATACATCGGGAGAGACCCAGTACTTC CSVGYTSGETQYF
TRBD1 TRBJ1-1 16 NA TRBV10-3 TGTGCCATCAGTGAGTCACAGACAGGGCGAAACACTGAAGCTTTCTTT CAISESQTGRNTEAFF
NA TRBJ1-3 17 NA TRBV18 TGTGCCAGCTCACCCCAGGACACCTTAAGCTCTGGAAACACCATATATTTT CASSPQDTLSSGNTIYF
TRBD2 TRBJ2-1 18 NA TRBV5-1 TGCGCCAGCAGTTCGACTAGCGGGGGTTTTTTCTCCTACAATGAGCAGTTCTTC CASSSTSGGFFSYNEQFF
NA TRBJ1-1 15 NA TRBV6-5 TGTGCCAGCAGCCTAGATCGGGGTACGAACACTGAAGCTTTCTTT CASSLDRGTNTEAFF
NA TRBJ1-5 17 NA TRBV15 TGTGCCACCAGCAGAGGGGGTGGCAGGGGTATGGGTCAGCCCCAGCATTTT CATSRGGGRGMGQPQHF
NA TRBJ2-7 15 NA TRBV7-2 TGTGCCAGCAGCTTACATGCACAGGGCTCCTACGAGCAGTACTTC CASSLHAQGSYEQYF
NA TRBJ2-4 13 NA TRBV29-1 TGCAGCGTTGAAGGTGAGGCCAAAAACATTCAGTACTTC CSVEGEAKNIQYF
NA TRBJ1-3 14 NA TRBV24-1 TGTGCCACCAGCGACAGGAACGCTGGAAACACCATATATTTT CATSDRNAGNTIYF
NA TRBJ1-3 15 NA TRBV21-1 TGTGCCAGCGTCCCGAAGGGGGGGATCGGAAACACCATATATTTT CASVPKGGIGNTIYF
NA TRBJ1-4 11 NA TRBV19 TGTGCCACCACACATGGTGAAAAACTGTTTTTT CATTHGEKLFF
TRBD1 TRBJ1-4 14 NA TRBV19 TGTGCCAGCTCCCTGACAGGGGCTAATGAAAAACTGTTTTTT CASSLTGANEKLFF
TRBD1 TRBJ1-2 14 NA TRBV5-1 TGCGCCAGCAGCTCCGGACAGGGACCCTATGGCTACACCTTC CASSSGQGPYGYTF
TRBD1 TRBJ1-6 14 few TRBV27 TGTGCCAGCAGTGAACAGGGGAGTAATTCACCCCTCCACTTT CASSEQGSNSPLHF
NA TRBJ1-5 15 NA TRBV4-1 TGCGCCAGCAGCCAAGGCGGGCCGGGGGGTCAGCCCCAGCATTTT CASSQGGPGGQPQHF
TRBD2 TRBJ2-1 16 NA TRBV7-3 TGTGCCAGCAGCCCGCTTCGCGGGGGGGGGTACAATGAGCAGTTCTTC CASSPLRGGGYNEQFF
NA TRBJ1-2 13 NA TRBV6-5 TGTGCCAGCTCCACAGGGACGAACTATGGCTACACCTTC CASSTGTNYGYTF
TRBD2 TRBJ2-1 14 NA TRBV3-1/TRBV3-2 TGTGCCAGCAGCCCCGGGGGGTTCTACAATGAGCAGTTCTTC CASSPGGFYNEQFF
TRBD1 TRBJ1-6 18 NA TRBV3-1/TRBV3-2 TGTGCCAGCAGCCGTGGACAGGGGTCGGCCTCCTATAATTCACCCCTCCACTTT CASSRGQGSASYNSPLHF